The 10 T cell receptor beta chains reported below all come from one sample, sequenced in a study of OX40 agonist ivuxolimab in advanced cancers. Library preparation was by the immunoSEQ multiplex PCR assay. TCRdb took this table from immuneACCESS and kept in-frame rearrangements with V and J called. Such tables lack part of the clones; where checked against another copy, unresolved V genes explain under half of the gap, and the rest is unexplained. This sample holds nearly 50,000 clones; around 90% were observed only once. Around 6.7% of the sample goes to the ten largest clones. The material was CD4+ or CD8+ T cells sorted from blood, obtained in a trial of the OX40 agonist ivuxolimab. The receptor source for this set is an adult with an advanced solid tumor such as melanoma, head and neck, liver or kidney cancer.

The V and J genes are TRBV19 and TRBJ1-3, with D perhaps matching TRBD1 (5 bases). Trimming shortened V by 4 bases and J by 5 bases, and 15 bases separated the two germline ends. Looked up from germline, CDR1 is LNHDA and CDR2 is SQIVND (reference sequence). This CDR3 spans 15 amino acids. CDR3 protein: CASSTTVSDRNTIYF. DNA for the CDR3: TGTGCCAGTAGTACGACAGTGTCTGATCGAAACACCATATATTTT. The full variable domain, rest sourced from reference TRBV19 and TRBJ1-3, is DGGITQSPKYLFRKEGQNVTLSCEQNLNHDAMYWYRQDPGQGLRLIYYSQIVNDFQKGDIAEGYSVSREKKESFPLTVTSAQKNPTAFYLCASSTTVSDRNTIYFGEGSWLTVV.

The rearrangement links TRBV5-4 to TRBJ2-1; D unresolved. CDR1 and CDR2 from the germline V gene are SGHNT and YYREEE (reference sequence). The CDR3 is made up of 12 amino acids. The V end was cut by 0 bases, the J end by 6 bases, with 4 bases between. CDR3 coding DNA: TGTGCCAGCAGCTTGGAGGGCAATGAGCAGTTCTTC. Protein sequence: CASSLEGNEQFF.

The chain combines TRBV30 with TRBJ1-1, with TRBD1 as a possible D gene (6 bases). V was trimmed by 0 bases and J by 1 base, leaving 12 bases between them. This CDR3 comprises 15 residues. CDR1 and CDR2 from the germline V gene are GTSNPN and SVGIG (reference sequence). Here the CDR3 DNA reads TGTGCCTGGAGTGTACTAGCAGGGGCGAACACTGAAGCTTTCTTT. It specifies CAWSVLAGANTEAFF.

The CDR3 protein is CASSFRGPAGDLEQFF. Here the CDR3 DNA reads TGTGCCAGCAGCTTCAGGGGGCCAGCGGGGGATCTTGAGCAGTTCTTC. The chain has TRBV11-2 and TRBJ2-1; D is possibly TRBD1 or TRBD2 (8 bases each). Germline lookup yields CDR1 SGHAT and CDR2 FQNNGV. The CDR3 totals 16 residues. Trimming shortened V by 3 bases and J by 9 bases, and 21 bases separated the two germline ends.

As DNA, the CDR3 is TGTGCCAGCAGTTCCTCAGCGGGGGTAAGCACAGATACGCAGTATTTT. Residues: CASSSSAGVSTDTQYF. The V gene is TRBV6-6, the J gene TRBJ2-3, with 8 bases aligning to TRBD2. The CDR3 is 16 residues long. Germline trimming cut 4 bases from V and 0 bases from J; bases unmatched to any gene: 6. Germline lookup yields CDR1 MNHNY and CDR2 SVGAGI (reference sequence).

V gene TRBV5-6 combines with J gene TRBJ1-6; D gene uncertain. The V gene's germline CDR1 is SGHDT and CDR2 YYEEEE. V was shortened by 7 bases and J by 9 bases, with 11 bases between the two germline ends. CDR3 length equals 12 residues. This CDR3 reads CASHTPVSPLHF. CDR3 in DNA: TGTGCCAGCCACACCCCAGTTTCACCCCTCCACTTT.

This chain joins TRBV27 and TRBJ1-1; 7 positions match TRBD1. CDR1 and CDR2 (germline): MNHEY, SMNVEV (reference sequence). V trimming: 2 bases; J trimming: 1 base; junction bases outside the gene matches: 10. The CDR3 totals 17 residues. In DNA, the CDR3 is TGTGCCAGCAGTTTAAACGGGCCGACAGGGCCGAACACTGAAGCTTTCTTT. This encodes CASSLNGPTGPNTEAFF.

The gene calls are TRBV15 and TRBJ2-7; D is uncertain. Trimming took 3 bases from V and 5 from J, leaving 20 bases between them. Germline V gene lookup returns CDR1 LNHNV and CDR2 YYDKDF (reference sequence). The CDR3 is made up of 16 amino acids. The CDR3: CATSSEAYRAGDEQYF. The CDR3 nucleotides are TGTGCCACCAGCAGTGAAGCGTATCGGGCCGGAGACGAGCAGTACTTC.

This clone was observed a handful of times. The chain combines TRBV27 with TRBJ2-1; 10 nucleotides align to TRBD2. Germline loops: CDR1 MNHEY, CDR2 SMNVEV (reference sequence). V gave up 7 bases and J gave up 4 bases; unmatched junction bases: 7. The CDR3 consists of 15 residues. CDR3 protein: CASTVTSGAYNEQFF. CDR3 DNA: TGTGCCAGCACAGTAACTAGCGGGGCATACAATGAGCAGTTCTTC.

The rearrangement joins TRBV6-5 to TRBJ1-2; 9 bases fit TRBD1. V lost 0 bases, J lost 6 bases, and 2 bases stayed unmatched. The CDR3 length is 14 residues. Germline CDR1 reads MNHEY; CDR2 reads SVGAGI. The CDR3 here is CASSYSRQGDGYTF. The CDR3, as DNA: TGTGCCAGCAGTTACTCGAGACAGGGGGATGGCTACACCTTC.